This entry concerns a single T cell receptor beta chain. This record comes from a study of OX40 agonist ivuxolimab in advanced cancers. Whole-study context: Ivuxolimab, an agonistic anti-OX40 (CD134) antibody, was given to patients. Patients enrolled in dose escalation were diagnosed with hepatocellular carcinoma, melanoma, renal cell or head and neck cancer. Participants averaged about 60 years of age (range about 23 to 79) and were roughly 80% male.

The repertoire was sequenced with immunoSEQ multiplex PCR; TCRdb's copy has only in-frame clones and lacks some. The sample carries around 74,000 clones, about 90% recorded once. The CDR3 runs 12 residues. Trimming stripped 7 bases from V and 3 bases from J, with 10 bases between. Germline CDR1 and CDR2: LNHDA and SQIVND (reference sequence). Researchers took blood at baseline, on cycle 4 day 1, and on cycle 7 day 1. The sequence came from an adult with an advanced solid tumor such as melanoma, head and neck, liver or kidney cancer. The chain has TRBV19 and TRBJ2-7; possibly TRBD1 or TRBD2 for D (5 bases each). Sequenced material: CD4+ or CD8+ T cells sorted from blood, taken in a trial of the OX40 agonist ivuxolimab. The CDR3 reads CASTWDGYEQYF. The CDR3 bases are TGTGCCAGTACCTGGGACGGCTACGAGCAGTACTTC. The full variable domain, completed using reference TRBV19 and TRBJ2-7, is DGGITQSPKYLFRKEGQNVTLSCEQNLNHDAMYWYRQDPGQGLRLIYYSQIVNDFQKGDIAEGYSVSREKKESFPLTVTSAQKNPTAFYLCASTWDGYEQYFGPGTRLTVT.